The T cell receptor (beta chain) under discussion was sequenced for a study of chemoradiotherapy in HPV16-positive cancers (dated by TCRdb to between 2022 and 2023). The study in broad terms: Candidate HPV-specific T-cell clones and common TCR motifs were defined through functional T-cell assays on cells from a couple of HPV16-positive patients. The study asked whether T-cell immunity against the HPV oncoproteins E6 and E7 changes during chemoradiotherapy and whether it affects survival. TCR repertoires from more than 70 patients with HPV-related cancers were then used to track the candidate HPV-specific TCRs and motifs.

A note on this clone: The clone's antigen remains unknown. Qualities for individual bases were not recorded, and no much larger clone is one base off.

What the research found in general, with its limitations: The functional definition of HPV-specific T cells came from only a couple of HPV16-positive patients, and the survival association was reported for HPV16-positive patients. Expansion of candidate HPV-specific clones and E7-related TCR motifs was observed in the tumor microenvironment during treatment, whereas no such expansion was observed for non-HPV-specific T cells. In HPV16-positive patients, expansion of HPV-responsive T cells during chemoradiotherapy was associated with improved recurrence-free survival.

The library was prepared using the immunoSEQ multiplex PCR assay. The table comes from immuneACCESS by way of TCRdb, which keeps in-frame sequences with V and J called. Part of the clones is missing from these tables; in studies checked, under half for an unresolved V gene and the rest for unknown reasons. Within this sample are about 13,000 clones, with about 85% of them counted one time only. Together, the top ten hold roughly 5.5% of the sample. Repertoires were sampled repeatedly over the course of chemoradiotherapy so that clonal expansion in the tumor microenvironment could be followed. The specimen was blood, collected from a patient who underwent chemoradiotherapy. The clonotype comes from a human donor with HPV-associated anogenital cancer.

The CDR3 protein: CASSSDSSSYNEQFF. The nucleotides read TGTGCCAGCAGCTCTGACTCTAGCTCCTACAATGAGCAGTTCTTC. The sequence joins TRBV7-7 to TRBJ2-1; no D segment can be confidently identified. Deletion took 4 bases off V and 0 bases off J, with a span of 10 bases between the germline ends. Counted from cysteine to phenylalanine, this CDR3 has 15 amino acids. The only DNA kept is the CDR3, 45 bases in frame from the first base. The germline V gene (reference sequence) gives CDR1 as SSHAT and CDR2 as FNYEAQ.